This passage covers 3 T cell receptor beta chains from one sample sequenced in a study of T-cell reconstitution after alpha-beta-depleted transplantation in children. A TCRbeta library incorporating unique molecular identifiers was prepared. TCRdb processed the PCR reads anew with MiXCR; each CDR3 protein has one entry. The repertoire holds about 76,000 distinct CDR3 sequences, with less than 15% as singletons. Sequences were derived from PBMCs, mostly from graft donor cells, sampled 180 days after TCRalphabeta/CD19-depleted stem cell transplant. The origin of the receptors is a male patient aged 2-15 years who had a stem cell transplant for acute lymphoblastic leukemia, so the T cells may come from the graft donor.

This clonotype has more than one count but fewer than ten. The genes are TRBV20-1 and TRBJ1-5; 7 positions agree with TRBD1. The CDR3 extends over 13 amino acids. V dropped 4 bases and J dropped 2; count of bases not matched to a gene: 2. CDR1 and CDR2 (germline): DFQATT, SNEGSKA (reference sequence). This CDR3 is CSANGQGNQPQHF. CDR3 coding DNA: TGCAGTGCTAACGGACAGGGCAATCAGCCCCAGCATTTT.

This clonotype was observed many times. CDR3 nucleotide sequence: TGTGCCAGCAGCCCGGGCTCTGGAAACACCATATATTTT. It specifies CASSPGSGNTIYF. J is TRBJ1-3 and V is TRBV7-9; no firm D call. V was shortened by 5 bases and J by 0 bases, with 5 bases between the two germline ends. Per the germline V gene, CDR1 is SEHNR and CDR2 is FQNEAQ (reference sequence). The length of the CDR3 is 13 residues.

The table lists this clonotype with many counts. V gene TRBV7-2 combines with J gene TRBJ1-3; D is possibly TRBD1 (5 bases). Germline V gene sequence: CDR1 SGHTA, CDR2 FQGNSA. The V end was cut by 4 bases, the J end by 4 bases, with 11 bases between. The CDR3 is 14 amino acids. CDR3 sequence reads: CASSWWAGGNTIYF. In DNA form, the CDR3 reads TGTGCCAGCAGCTGGTGGGCAGGGGGAAACACCATATATTTT.